A single sample gave rise to the 31 T cell receptor beta chains below, sequenced in a study of T cell repertoires in cytomegalovirus infection (dated by TCRdb to about 2019). The listed sequencing device is Illumina HiSeq 1500. TCRdb trimmed the raw reads at Q25, called clones with MiXCR and kept productive beta chains. Identical CDR3 proteins give one entry, which carries the most common genes and DNA. This sample is represented by approximately 500,000 distinct CDR3 sequences; about 17% of them were singletons. The ten largest clones take up more than 20% of the sample. Sequencing was done on a sample of CD8+ T cells from PBMCs. The source of these receptors is a human donor in good health (CMV status not recorded). Some clones in this sample may be carry-over from other donors' samples.

There are a few counts of this clonotype. The gene calls are TRBV10-1 and TRBJ1-1; D is possibly TRBD1 (6 bases). The CDR3 spans 19 residues. V lost 2 bases, J lost 11 bases, and 33 bases lay in between. Germline V lookup: CDR1 WNHNN, CDR2 SYGVQD (reference sequence). The CDR3 region is CASSEDYLKMTGLLTGAFF. The CDR3 coding sequence is TGCGCCAGCAGTGAGGACTACCTGAAAATGACAGGCTTACTTACGGGGGCTTTCTTT.

This chain joins TRBV9 and TRBJ2-2; D is possibly TRBD1 (6 bases). Looked up from germline, CDR1 is SGDLS and CDR2 is YYNGEE. The CDR3 has 15 amino acids. V lost 4 bases, J lost 6 bases, and 16 bases lay in between. As DNA, the CDR3 is TGTGCCAGCAGCCCCACAGGGACATGGCCCGGGGAGCTGTTTTTT. Translated, it gives CASSPTGTWPGELFF. Combining the CDR3 with reference TRBV9 and TRBJ2-2 gives the whole variable domain DSGVTQTPKHLITATGQRVTLRCSPRSGDLSVYWYQQSLDQGLQFLIQYYNGEERAKGNILERFSAQQFPDLHSELNLSSLELGDSALYFCASSPTGTWPGELFFGEGSRLTVL.

A few counts support this clonotype. The chain is built from TRBV7-8 and TRBJ2-1; TRBD2 is a possible D gene (7 bases). CDR1 is SGHVS, CDR2 FQNEAQ, per germline. V lost 0 bases, J lost 7 bases, and 25 bases lay in between. This CDR3 contains 19 residues. CDR3 loop: CASSLAIPRGGRSENEQFF. The DNA for the CDR3 is TGTGCCAGCAGCTTAGCGATCCCTAGGGGGGGCCGATCGGAAAATGAGCAGTTCTTC.

The V and J genes are TRBV28 and TRBJ1-5; D unclear. Germline CDR1 MDHEN, CDR2 SYDVKM. The CDR3 consists of 14 residues. V lost 6 bases to trimming and J lost 4 bases, with 13 bases between them. DNA for the CDR3: TGTGCCAGCAGCCCATATTCTCTAAATCAGCCCCAGCATTTT. Translation gives CASSPYSLNQPQHF. Supplemented by reference TRBV28 and TRBJ1-5, the full variable domain reads DVKVTQSSRYLVKRTGEKVFLECVQDMDHENMFWYRQDPGLGLRLIYFSYDVKMKEKGDIPEGYSVSREKKERFSLILESASTNQTSMYLCASSPYSLNQPQHFGDGTRLSIL.

This clonotype occurred many times. V usage is TRBV7-2 and J usage is TRBJ2-3; either TRBD1 or TRBD2 may supply D (5 bases each). Looked up from germline, CDR1 is SGHTA and CDR2 is FQGNSA. With 0 bases removed from V and 4 bases from J, the gap between germline ends came to 11 bases. The CDR3 is 15 residues long. The CDR3 loop reads CASSLAGPKSDTQYF. CDR3 coding DNA: TGTGCCAGCAGCTTAGCGGGACCCAAATCAGATACGCAGTATTTT.

This clonotype was recorded at least ten times. The J gene is TRBJ2-3, the V gene TRBV5-4, with D possibly TRBD2 on 6 matching bases. Trimming left V 2 bases short and J 6 bases short, with 22 bases between. CDR3 length equals 17 residues. Germline CDR1 reads SGHNT; CDR2 reads YYREEE (reference sequence). CDR3 sequence reads: CASSFTSLATFPDTQYF. DNA for the CDR3: TGTGCCAGCAGCTTTACATCACTAGCTACCTTTCCCGATACGCAGTATTTT. Together with reference TRBV5-4 and TRBJ2-3, the CDR3 gives the full variable domain: ETGVTQSPTHLIKTRGQQVTLRCSSQSGHNTVSWYQQALGQGPQFIFQYYREEENGRGNFPPRFSGLQFPNYSSELNVNALELDDSALYLCASSFTSLATFPDTQYFGPGTRLTVL.

A few counts support this clonotype. This chain connects TRBV10-2 to TRBJ1-4; D not certain. V dropped 3 bases and J dropped 12 bases, with 14 bases sitting between them. This CDR3 has 13 residues. In germline, CDR1 is WSHSY, CDR2 SAAADI. The CDR3 region is CASSDDLFIQLFF. The CDR3 nucleotides are TGCGCCAGCAGTGACGACCTGTTCATCCAACTGTTTTTT.

This clonotype has ten or more counts. The chain couples TRBV19 to TRBJ2-3, with unresolved D. Trimming left V 1 base short and J 3 bases short, with 8 bases between. From germline, CDR1 is LNHDA and CDR2 SQIVND (reference sequence). The CDR3 has 14 residues. CDR3 bases: TGTGCCAGTAGTATAGTGGCCGAGACAGATACGCAGTATTTT. This encodes CASSIVAETDTQYF.

The chain has TRBV5-6 and TRBJ1-5; the match to TRBD1 covers 7 bases. The CDR3 runs to 14 residues. Trimming cost V 3 bases and J 6 bases; bases outside gene matches: 6. Germline V gene lookup returns CDR1 SGHDT and CDR2 YYEEEE. This CDR3 is CASSSYRGSQPQHF. The CDR3 region has the DNA TGTGCCAGCAGCTCATACAGGGGCAGTCAGCCCCAGCATTTT.

This clonotype was detected ten times or more. The rearrangement joins TRBV28 to TRBJ2-1; D is ambiguous. Germline CDR1 MDHEN, CDR2 SYDVKM. This CDR3 spans 13 amino acids. The V end lost 7 bases, the J end lost 5 bases, and 12 bases lay between the germline ends. The CDR3 spells CASIPDGDNEQFF. The CDR3 coding sequence is TGTGCCAGCATCCCGGACGGAGACAATGAGCAGTTCTTC.

This clonotype has a count of ten or more. The V and J genes are TRBV4-1 and TRBJ2-1; D uncertain. Per the germline V gene, CDR1 is MGHRA and CDR2 is YSYEKL. The V and J ends lost 0 bases and 15 bases respectively, with 12 bases between them. The CDR3 is made up of 12 amino acids. CDR3 amino acids: CASSQDLELTFF. The CDR3 bases are TGCGCCAGCAGCCAAGATCTAGAGTTGACGTTCTTC.

This clonotype was seen more than once but under ten times. The chain has TRBV20-1 and TRBJ2-7; D gene uncertain. V was trimmed by 0 bases and J by 6 bases, leaving 15 bases between them. CDR1 and CDR2 (germline): DFQATT, SNEGSKA (reference sequence). CDR3 length: 14 amino acids. CDR3 coding DNA: TGCAGTGCTAGAGATGAGGACGACCGGTCCGAGCAGTACTTC. Amino acids: CSARDEDDRSEQYF.

This clonotype showed up just a few times. The CDR3 loop reads CASSVGGTGSYYEQYF. The DNA for the CDR3 is TGTGCCAGCAGCGTAGGAGGGACGGGGAGTTACTACGAGCAGTACTTC. This chain connects TRBV9 to TRBJ2-7, with D perhaps TRBD1 or TRBD2 (5 bases each). The CDR3 runs to 16 residues. Looked up from germline, CDR1 is SGDLS and CDR2 is YYNGEE. V was clipped by 0 bases and J by 3 bases, with 16 bases between them.

This rearrangement joins TRBV27 to TRBJ1-2; D is unclear. Germline loops: CDR1 MNHEY, CDR2 SMNVEV (reference sequence). Deletions cut 2 bases from V and 8 bases from J, with 9 bases between. The CDR3 sequence is 12 residues long. CDR3 protein: CASSLDGGGYTF. DNA of the CDR3: TGTGCCAGCAGTTTAGACGGCGGGGGCTACACCTTC.

This chain uses TRBV6-5 with TRBJ1-3; 8 bases map to TRBD1. The CDR3 runs to 16 residues. The germline V gene has CDR1 MNHEY and CDR2 SVGAGI. V lost 6 bases, J lost 3 bases, and 10 bases stayed unmatched. The CDR3 nucleotides read TGTGCCAGCAGGGATACAGGGGGACTGAGTGGAAACACCATATATTTT. Translated, it gives CASRDTGGLSGNTIYF.

The rearrangement links TRBV6-4 to TRBJ2-3; 12 bases map to TRBD2. The CDR3 length is 17 residues. Germline-derived CDR1 and CDR2 are MRHNA and SNTAGT. The V segment lost 3 bases and the J segment 5 bases; nucleotides outside the gene matches: 9. CDR3 amino acids: CASSEATSGSDGDTQYF. CDR3 sequence (DNA): TGTGCCAGCAGTGAAGCGACTAGCGGGAGTGATGGAGATACGCAGTATTTT.

This clonotype was recorded at least ten times. The genes are TRBV6-1 and TRBJ2-1, with 8 nucleotides matching TRBD2. The V and J ends lost 7 bases and 7 bases, in that order; junction bases with no gene match: 6. Germline V gene sequence: CDR1 MNHNS, CDR2 SASEGT. The CDR3 is 13 residues long. The CDR3 nucleotides are TGTGCCAGCACTTTCGCGGGGGGTAATGAGCAGTTCTTC. It is translated as CASTFAGGNEQFF.

This clonotype appeared a few times. The rearrangement links TRBV27 to TRBJ2-3, with 14 bases matching TRBD2. V gave up 5 bases and J gave up 5 bases; unmatched junction bases: 6. Per germline, CDR1 MNHEY and CDR2 SMNVEV (reference sequence). The CDR3 extends over 16 amino acids. The CDR3: CASSMTSGGVIDTQYF. CDR3 DNA: TGTGCCAGCAGTATGACTAGCGGGGGGGTTATAGATACGCAGTATTTT.

This clonotype was found a few times. CDR3 bases: TGTGTCGGAACCAAGGGTTCACCCCTCCACTTT. As protein: CVGTKGSPLHF. The rearrangement links TRBV25-1 to TRBJ1-6; D uncertain. Germline lookup yields CDR1 MGHDK and CDR2 SYGVNS. The CDR3 is made up of 11 amino acids.

This clonotype has a count of ten or more. V gene TRBV15 combines with J gene TRBJ2-5; 15 bases agree with TRBD2. The CDR3 loop spans 15 amino acids. The V segment lost 8 bases and the J segment 6 bases; nucleotides outside the gene matches: 7. The V gene's germline CDR1 is LNHNV and CDR2 YYDKDF (reference sequence). The CDR3 nucleotides are TGTGCCACCTCTGGGACTAGCGGGGGGCCTCAGACCCAGTACTTC. It translates to CATSGTSGGPQTQYF.

This clonotype came up many times. The rearrangement uses TRBV2 and TRBJ2-1; D ambiguous. V lost 9 bases and J lost 6, with 9 bases in between. The CDR3 has 11 amino acids. The V gene's germline CDR1 is SNHLY and CDR2 FYNNEI. The CDR3, as DNA: TGTGCCAGGTTGGGGATCAATGAGCAGTTCTTC. Translated, it gives CARLGINEQFF.

This clonotype was seen repeatedly, ten times or more. The CDR3 DNA reads as TGTGCCAGCACCTTGTCCCACTATGGCTACACCTTC. It is translated as CASTLSHYGYTF. The chain combines TRBV12-3 or TRBV12-4 with TRBJ1-2; D unclear. V was pared by 7 bases and J by 3 bases, with 9 bases between. The CDR3 extends over 12 amino acids.

This sequence joins TRBV7-9 and TRBJ2-1, with 7 nucleotides matching TRBD1. The V gene end was trimmed by 4 bases and the J gene end by 3 bases; junction bases not matched to a gene: 6. CDR3 length: 15 amino acids. Germline loops: CDR1 SEHNR, CDR2 FQNEAQ (reference sequence). In nucleotides, the CDR3 is TGTGCCAGCAGCTCGGGACAGCCCTTCTACAATGAGCAGTTCTTC. It specifies CASSSGQPFYNEQFF.

The chain carries TRBV27 and TRBJ2-5; 10 nucleotides match TRBD2. Germline-derived CDR1 and CDR2 are MNHEY and SMNVEV (reference sequence). The CDR3 is made up of 15 amino acids. The V and J ends lost 4 bases and 1 base, in that order; junction bases with no gene match: 3. The CDR3 DNA sequence: TGTGCCAGCAGTTCGGGACTAGCGCTCCAAGAGACCCAGTACTTC. This codes for CASSSGLALQETQYF.

This clonotype was found many times. This sequence joins TRBV7-9 and TRBJ2-3; D may be TRBD2 (7 bases). The CDR3 loop spans 14 amino acids. Looked up from germline, CDR1 is SEHNR and CDR2 is FQNEAQ (reference sequence). V was shortened by 5 bases and J by 3 bases, with 12 bases between the two germline ends. The CDR3 reads CASSRGGLTDTQYF. CDR3 DNA sequence: TGTGCCAGCAGCAGGGGGGGGCTAACAGATACGCAGTATTTT.

In the case of this clonotype: A much larger clone sits a single nucleotide away, making a read error possible. The CDR3 carries no conserved terminal phenylalanine or tryptophan, so it likely arises from a read error. V and J are TRBV27 and TRBJ2-7; tentative D call: TRBD2 (6 bases). Germline CDR1 MNHEY, CDR2 SMNVEV (reference sequence). Trimming removed 4 bases from V and 1 base from J, with 14 bases in between. CDR3 length: 15 residues. CDR3 loop: CASSSLATGSYEQYY. The CDR3 DNA sequence: TGTGCCAGCAGTTCTCTAGCGACCGGGTCCTACGAGCAGTACTAC.

This clonotype was seen a few times. This sequence joins TRBV30 and TRBJ2-2; perhaps TRBD1 as D (6 bases). The CDR3 totals 13 residues. CDR1 and CDR2 from the germline V gene are GTSNPN and SVGIG (reference sequence). The V and J ends lost 2 bases and 3 bases respectively, with 7 bases between them. CDR3 DNA sequence: TGTGCCTGGAGTCCAGGGGACACCGGGGAGCTGTTTTTT. Encoded protein: CAWSPGDTGELFF.

The rearrangement joins TRBV2 to TRBJ2-7; TRBD1 is a possible D gene (6 bases). Looked up from germline, CDR1 is SNHLY and CDR2 is FYNNEI. Deletions cut 2 bases from V and 4 bases from J, with 15 bases between. CDR3 length: 15 residues. The CDR3 here is CASSEIGTLSYEQYF. CDR3 bases: TGTGCCAGCAGTGAAATAGGGACACTATCATACGAGCAGTACTTC.

As for this clonotype: A much larger clone lies a single base off, so this may be a read error. The J gene is TRBJ2-1, the V gene TRBV19; TRBD1 might be the D (6 bases). Germline V gene lookup returns CDR1 LNHDA and CDR2 SQIVND (reference sequence). This CDR3 is built from 17 residues. The CDR3 sequence: CSSRTGSGLGSYNEQFF. CDR3 DNA: TGTTCCAGTCGTACAGGGTCAGGCTTGGGCTCCTACAATGAGCAGTTCTTC.

The chain is built from TRBV5-1 and TRBJ2-7; 9 nucleotides agree with TRBD1. The CDR3 extends over 14 amino acids. Per germline, CDR1 SGHRS and CDR2 YFSETQ. Trimming at V came to 4 bases and at J to 6 bases, leaving 8 bases not matched to a gene. Written as DNA, the CDR3 is TGCGCCAGCAGCCTCCCGGGACAGGGCTTCGAGCAGTACTTC. Its protein product is CASSLPGQGFEQYF.

The rearrangement links TRBV7-9 to TRBJ2-2, with D tentatively TRBD1 (6 bases). CDR3 length equals 15 residues. V lost 2 bases to trimming and J lost 2 bases, with 9 bases between them. Germline V lookup: CDR1 SEHNR, CDR2 FQNEAQ (reference sequence). In DNA form, the CDR3 reads TGTGCCAGCAGCTTACAGGGGCCTAACACCGGGGAGCTGTTTTTT. Protein: CASSLQGPNTGELFF.